This TCR beta chain comes out of a study of blood T cell repertoires in COVID-19. With 6 bases removed from V and 0 bases from J, the gap between germline ends came to 8 bases. Germline CDR1 and CDR2: LGHNA and YNFKEQ. CDR3 length: 13 residues. Sequencing used immunoSEQ multiplex PCR; TCRdb keeps in-frame clones, though not all of them. This table has approximately 280,000 clones, about 85% appearing once. The chain uses TRBV4-2 and TRBJ1-1; no firm D call. Sequenced: PBMCs or T cells enriched from blood (not recorded which). The TCR sequence derives from a woman aged 45-65 years who had recovered from COVID-19. CDR3 in amino acids: CASSTRVNTEAFF. The DNA of the CDR3 is TGTGCCAGCAGTACACGGGTGAACACTGAAGCTTTCTTT.